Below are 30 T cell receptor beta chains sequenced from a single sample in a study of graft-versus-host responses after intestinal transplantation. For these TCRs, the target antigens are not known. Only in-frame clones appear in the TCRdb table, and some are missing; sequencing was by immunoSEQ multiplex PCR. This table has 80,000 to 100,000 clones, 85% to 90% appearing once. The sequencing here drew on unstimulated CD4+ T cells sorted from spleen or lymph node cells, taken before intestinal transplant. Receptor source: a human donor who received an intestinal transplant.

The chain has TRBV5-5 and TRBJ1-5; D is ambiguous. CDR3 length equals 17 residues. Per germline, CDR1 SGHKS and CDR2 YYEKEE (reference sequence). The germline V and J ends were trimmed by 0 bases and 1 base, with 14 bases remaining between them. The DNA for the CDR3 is TGTGCCAGCAGCTTGGTGGGCGAGGGAACAAGCAATCAGCCCCAGCATTTT. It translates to CASSLVGEGTSNQPQHF.

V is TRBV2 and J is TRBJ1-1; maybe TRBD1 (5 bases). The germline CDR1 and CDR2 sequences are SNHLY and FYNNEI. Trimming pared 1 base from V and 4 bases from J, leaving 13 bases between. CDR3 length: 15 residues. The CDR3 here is CASSEGRVTGTEAFF. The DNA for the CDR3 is TGTGCCAGCAGTGAAGGCAGGGTCACGGGCACTGAAGCTTTCTTT.

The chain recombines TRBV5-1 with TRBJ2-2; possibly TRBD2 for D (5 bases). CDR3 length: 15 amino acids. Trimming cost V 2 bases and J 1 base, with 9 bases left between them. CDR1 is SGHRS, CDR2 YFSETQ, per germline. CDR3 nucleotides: TGCGCCAGCAGCTTTTTAGAGGGGAACACCGGGGAGCTGTTTTTT. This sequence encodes CASSFLEGNTGELFF. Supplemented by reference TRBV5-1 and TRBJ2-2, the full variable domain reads KAGVTQTPRYLIKTRGQQVTLSCSPISGHRSVSWYQQTPGQGLQFLFEYFSETQRNKGNFPGRFSGRQFSNSRSEMNVSTLELGDSALYLCASSFLEGNTGELFFGEGSRLTVL.

The CDR3 protein is CASSVGTPGGADTQYF. The CDR3 DNA sequence: TGTGCCAGCAGCGTAGGGACCCCCGGGGGGGCAGATACGCAGTATTTT. The gene calls are TRBV7-6 and TRBJ2-3; TRBD2 matches 8 bases. In germline, CDR1 is SGHVS, CDR2 FNYEAQ. The CDR3 spans 16 residues. J lost 4 bases, V lost 5 bases, and 11 bases had no gene match.

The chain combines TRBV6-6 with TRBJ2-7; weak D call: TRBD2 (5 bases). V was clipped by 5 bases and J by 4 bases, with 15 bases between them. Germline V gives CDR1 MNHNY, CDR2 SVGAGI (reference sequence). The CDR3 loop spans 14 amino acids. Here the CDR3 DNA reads TGTGCCAGCAGTGGGGAGAACGGCGGATACGAGCAGTACTTC. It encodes CASSGENGGYEQYF.

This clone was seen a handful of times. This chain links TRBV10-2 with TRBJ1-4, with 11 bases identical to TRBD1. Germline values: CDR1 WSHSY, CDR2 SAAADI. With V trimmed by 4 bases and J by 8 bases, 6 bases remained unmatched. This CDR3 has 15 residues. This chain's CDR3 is CASSGSGQGGEKLFF. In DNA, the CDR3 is TGCGCCAGCAGTGGCTCGGGACAGGGGGGAGAAAAACTGTTTTTT.

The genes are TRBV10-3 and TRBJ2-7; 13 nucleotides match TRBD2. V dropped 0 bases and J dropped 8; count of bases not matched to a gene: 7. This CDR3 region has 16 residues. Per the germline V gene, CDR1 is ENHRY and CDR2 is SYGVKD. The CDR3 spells CAISESGGLAGTKQYF. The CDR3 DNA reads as TGTGCCATCAGTGAGTCGGGGGGACTAGCGGGGACGAAGCAGTACTTC.

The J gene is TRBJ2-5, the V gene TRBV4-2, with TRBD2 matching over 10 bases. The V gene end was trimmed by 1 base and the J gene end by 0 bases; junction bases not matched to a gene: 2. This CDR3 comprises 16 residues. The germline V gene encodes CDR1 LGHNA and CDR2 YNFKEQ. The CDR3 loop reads CASSQAGTSDQETQYF. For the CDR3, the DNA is TGTGCCAGCAGCCAAGCCGGGACTAGCGACCAAGAGACCCAGTACTTC.

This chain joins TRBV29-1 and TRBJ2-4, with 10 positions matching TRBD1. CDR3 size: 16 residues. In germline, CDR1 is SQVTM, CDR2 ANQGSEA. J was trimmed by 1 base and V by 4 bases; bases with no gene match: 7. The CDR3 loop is CSVVGMGQGAKNIQYF. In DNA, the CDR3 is TGCAGCGTTGTAGGTATGGGACAGGGGGCCAAAAACATTCAGTACTTC.

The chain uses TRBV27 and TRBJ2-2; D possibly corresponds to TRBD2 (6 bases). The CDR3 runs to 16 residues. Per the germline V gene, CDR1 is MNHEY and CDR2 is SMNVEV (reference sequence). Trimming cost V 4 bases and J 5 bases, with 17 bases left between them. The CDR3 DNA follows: TGTGCCAGCAGTTCGCCCTCCGGGGGTGGAACCGGGGAGCTGTTTTTT. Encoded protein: CASSSPSGGGTGELFF.

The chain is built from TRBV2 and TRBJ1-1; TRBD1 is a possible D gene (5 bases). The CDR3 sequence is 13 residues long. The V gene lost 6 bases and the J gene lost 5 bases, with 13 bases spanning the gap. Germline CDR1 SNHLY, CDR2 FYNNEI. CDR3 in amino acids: CASRDTGGTEAFF. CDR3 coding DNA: TGTGCCAGCAGGGACACGGGGGGGACTGAAGCTTTCTTT.

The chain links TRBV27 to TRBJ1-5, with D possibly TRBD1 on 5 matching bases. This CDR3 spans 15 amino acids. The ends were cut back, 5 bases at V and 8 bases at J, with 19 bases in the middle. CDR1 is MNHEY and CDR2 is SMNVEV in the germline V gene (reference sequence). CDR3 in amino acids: CASSPAPVTVKPQHF. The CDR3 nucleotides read TGTGCCAGCAGTCCAGCCCCCGTGACAGTTAAGCCCCAGCATTTT.

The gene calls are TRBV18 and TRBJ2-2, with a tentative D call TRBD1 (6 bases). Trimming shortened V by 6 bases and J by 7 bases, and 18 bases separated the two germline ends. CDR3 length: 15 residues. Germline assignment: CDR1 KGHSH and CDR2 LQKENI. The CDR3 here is CASSPTNRVNGELFF. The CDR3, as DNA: TGTGCCAGCTCCCCAACTAACAGGGTCAACGGGGAGCTGTTTTTT.

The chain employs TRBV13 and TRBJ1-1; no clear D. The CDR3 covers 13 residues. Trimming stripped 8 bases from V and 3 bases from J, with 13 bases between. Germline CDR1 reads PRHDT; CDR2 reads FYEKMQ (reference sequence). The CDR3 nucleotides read TGTGCCAGCCATATCCCACGGTACACTGAAGCTTTCTTT. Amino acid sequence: CASHIPRYTEAFF.

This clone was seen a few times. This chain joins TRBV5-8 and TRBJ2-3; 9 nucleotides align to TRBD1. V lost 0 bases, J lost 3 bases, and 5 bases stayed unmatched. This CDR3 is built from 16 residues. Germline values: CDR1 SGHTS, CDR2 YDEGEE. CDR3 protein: CASSLVGGQGTDTQYF. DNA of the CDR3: TGTGCCAGCAGCTTGGTGGGGGGACAGGGAACAGATACGCAGTATTTT.

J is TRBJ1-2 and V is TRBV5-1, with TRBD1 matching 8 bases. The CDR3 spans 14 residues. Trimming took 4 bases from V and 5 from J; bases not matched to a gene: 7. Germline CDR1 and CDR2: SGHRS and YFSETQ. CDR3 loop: CASSPGQGSYGYTF. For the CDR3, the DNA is TGCGCCAGCAGCCCAGGACAGGGATCTTATGGCTACACCTTC.

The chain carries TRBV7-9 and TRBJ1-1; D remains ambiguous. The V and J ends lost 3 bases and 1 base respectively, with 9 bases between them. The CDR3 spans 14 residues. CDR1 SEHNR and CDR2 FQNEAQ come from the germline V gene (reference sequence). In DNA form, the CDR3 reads TGTGCCAGCAGCTTTTTGTCAGAGAACACTGAAGCTTTCTTT. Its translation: CASSFLSENTEAFF.

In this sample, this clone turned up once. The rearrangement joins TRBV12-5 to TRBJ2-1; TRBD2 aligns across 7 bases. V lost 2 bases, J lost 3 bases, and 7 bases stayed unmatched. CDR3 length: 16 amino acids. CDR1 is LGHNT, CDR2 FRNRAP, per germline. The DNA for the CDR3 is TGTGCTAGTGGTTTGCCGTCTAGCGGAGTCTACAATGAGCAGTTCTTC. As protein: CASGLPSSGVYNEQFF.

Written as DNA, the CDR3 is TGTGCCAGCAGCGTAGGGATGACAATGGGCACAGATACGCAGTATTTT. It yields the protein CASSVGMTMGTDTQYF. The V gene is TRBV9, the J gene TRBJ2-3; D remains ambiguous. V lost 0 bases and J 1 base, leaving 12 bases between the germline ends. Looked up from germline, CDR1 is SGDLS and CDR2 is YYNGEE. The CDR3 is 16 amino acids.

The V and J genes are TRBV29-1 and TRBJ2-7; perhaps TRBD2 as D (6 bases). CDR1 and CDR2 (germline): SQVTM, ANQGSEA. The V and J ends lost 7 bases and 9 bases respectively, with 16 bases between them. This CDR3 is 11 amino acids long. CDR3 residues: CSALIRGGQYF. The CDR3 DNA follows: TGCAGCGCCCTTATTCGGGGAGGGCAGTACTTC.

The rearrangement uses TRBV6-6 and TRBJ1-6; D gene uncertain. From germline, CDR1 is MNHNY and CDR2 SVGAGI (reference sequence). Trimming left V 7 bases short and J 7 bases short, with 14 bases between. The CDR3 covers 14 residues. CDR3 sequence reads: CASILTPENSPLHF. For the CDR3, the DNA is TGTGCCAGCATCCTGACACCCGAGAATTCACCCCTCCACTTT.

As DNA, the CDR3 is TGTGCCACCAGCAGAGATTCTTTAAGCGGGAGCACAGATACGCAGTATTTT. This encodes CATSRDSLSGSTDTQYF. The rearrangement joins TRBV15 to TRBJ2-3, with D possibly being TRBD2 (6 bases). V lost 0 bases to trimming and J lost 0 bases, with 13 bases between them. This CDR3 is 17 amino acids long. Germline values: CDR1 LNHNV, CDR2 YYDKDF (reference sequence).

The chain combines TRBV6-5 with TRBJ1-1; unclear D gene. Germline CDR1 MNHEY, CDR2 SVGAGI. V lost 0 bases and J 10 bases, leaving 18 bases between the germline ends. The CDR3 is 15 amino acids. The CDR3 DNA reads TGTGCCAGCAGTTACTCGACCCAGGTCGGCAGTGGAGCTTTCTTT. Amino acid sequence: CASSYSTQVGSGAFF.

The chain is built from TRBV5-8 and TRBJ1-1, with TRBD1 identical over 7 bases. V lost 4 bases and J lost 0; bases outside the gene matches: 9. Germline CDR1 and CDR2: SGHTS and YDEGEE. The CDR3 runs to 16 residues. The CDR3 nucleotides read TGTGCCAGCAGCCCGAAGCGGACAGGCATGAACACTGAAGCTTTCTTT. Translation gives CASSPKRTGMNTEAFF. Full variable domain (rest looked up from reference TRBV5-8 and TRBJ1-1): EAGVTQSPTHLIKTRGQQATLRCSPISGHTSVYWYQQALGLGLQFLLWYDEGEERNRGNFPPRFSGRQFPNYSSELNVNALELEDSALYLCASSPKRTGMNTEAFFGQGTRLTVV.

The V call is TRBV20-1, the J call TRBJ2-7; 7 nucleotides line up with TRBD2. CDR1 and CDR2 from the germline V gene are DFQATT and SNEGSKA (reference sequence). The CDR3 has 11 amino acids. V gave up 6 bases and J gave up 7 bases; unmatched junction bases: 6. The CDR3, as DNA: TGCAGTGCCGAGGTCGGGGGGGAGCAGTACTTC. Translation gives CSAEVGGEQYF.

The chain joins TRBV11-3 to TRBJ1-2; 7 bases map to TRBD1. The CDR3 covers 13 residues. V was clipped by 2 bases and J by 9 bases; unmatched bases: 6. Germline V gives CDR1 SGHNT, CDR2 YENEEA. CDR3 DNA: TGTGCCAGCAGCTTACAAGGGGGCAGAAGCTACACCTTC. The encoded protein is CASSLQGGRSYTF.

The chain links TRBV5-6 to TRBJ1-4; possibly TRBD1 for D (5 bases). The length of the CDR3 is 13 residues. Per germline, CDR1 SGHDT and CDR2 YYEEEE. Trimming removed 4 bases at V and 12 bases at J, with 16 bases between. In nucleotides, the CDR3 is TGTGCCAGCAGCGCACGACAGATTCGGGAACTGTTTTTT. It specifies CASSARQIRELFF.

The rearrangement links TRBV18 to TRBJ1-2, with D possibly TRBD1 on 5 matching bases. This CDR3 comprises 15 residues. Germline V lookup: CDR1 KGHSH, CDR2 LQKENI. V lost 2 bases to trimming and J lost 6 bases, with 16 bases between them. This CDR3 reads CASSPLGGSADGYTF. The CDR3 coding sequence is TGTGCCAGCTCACCATTGGGGGGTTCCGCCGATGGCTACACCTTC. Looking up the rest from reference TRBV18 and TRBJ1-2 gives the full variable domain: NAGVMQNPRHLVRRRGQEARLRCSPMKGHSHVYWYRQLPEEGLKFMVYLQKENIIDESGMPKERFSAEFPKEGPSILRIQQVVRGDSAAYFCASSPLGGSADGYTFGSGTRLTVV.

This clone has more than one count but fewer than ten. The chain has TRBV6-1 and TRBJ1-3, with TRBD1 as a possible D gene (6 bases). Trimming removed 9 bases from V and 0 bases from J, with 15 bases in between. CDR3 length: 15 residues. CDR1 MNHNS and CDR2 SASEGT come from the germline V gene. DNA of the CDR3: TGTGCCAGTCCCGGGACAAGGATCTCTGGAAACACCATATATTTT. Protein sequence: CASPGTRISGNTIYF.

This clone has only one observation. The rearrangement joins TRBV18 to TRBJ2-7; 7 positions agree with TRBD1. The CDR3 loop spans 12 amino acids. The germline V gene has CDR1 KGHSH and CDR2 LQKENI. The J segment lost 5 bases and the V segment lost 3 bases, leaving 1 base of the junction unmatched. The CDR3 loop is CASSPDRDEQYF. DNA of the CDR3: TGTGCCAGCTCACCTGACAGGGACGAGCAGTACTTC.